This T cell receptor (beta chain) was recorded in a study of T cell responses to AZD1222 COVID-19 vaccine. Study-level information: Pooled samples include second doses given at about 4 or 12 weeks.

For this clone: Antigen specificity is unknown.

CDR1 is SGDLS, CDR2 YYNGEE, per germline. V was cut by 0 bases and J by 8 bases, with 11 bases left in between. The CDR3 covers 13 residues. Sequencing used immunoSEQ multiplex PCR; TCRdb keeps in-frame clones, though not all of them. The sample carries more than 95,000 clones, about 90% recorded once. Study-wide results and limits: Variant regions that are unmutated are reportedly the target of nearly half of spike-specific TCRs. Spike-specific TCR breadth and depth grew following two AZD1222 doses. In a largely white British group with more females than males, clonal diversity was possibly underestimated.

The sample here was peripheral blood, taken on day 0 of AZD1222 vaccination. The receptor was isolated from an adult in good health. The chain carries TRBV9 and TRBJ1-1; D is perhaps TRBD1 (5 bases). Written as DNA, the CDR3 is TGTGCCAGCAGCGTAGGGGAGGGGTGGGAAGCTTTCTTT. Residues: CASSVGEGWEAFF.